This TCR beta chain was recorded in a study of CXCR3-negative and CXCR3-positive naive CD8 T cells. Turning to the study itself: Libraries each contributed about 1.5 +/- 0.3 million TRB reads, for about 135 million in total.

With respect to this clonotype: The antigen remains undetermined.

The germline V gene has CDR1 MNHEY and CDR2 SVGAGI. The CDR3 extends over 12 amino acids. Triplicate sorts of some 300,000 cells per CD8+ subset. Naive CD8+ T cells displayed a CD45RO-CCR7+CD27+CD95- phenotype. Researchers prepared the TRB cDNA libraries using 5' RACE with UMI labels. Following a re-call of the 5' RACE reads, TCRdb has one entry per CDR3 protein and lacks DNA. Its table lists several thousand distinct CDR3 sequences. Findings of the study overall: The study found more hydrophobic TRB CDR3s in CXCR3-positive naive cells than in CXCR3-negative naive cells.

The sequence was obtained from a human donor in good health. Some clones in this sample may be carry-over from other donors' samples. V gene TRBV6-5 combines with J gene TRBJ2-7; TCRdb reports TRBD1, a call that lacks DNA to check it against. Sample: naive CXCR3+ CD8+ T cells from blood. As to subset: CD45RO-CCR7+CD27+CD95- naive CD8+ T cells expressing CXCR3 (TNR3+). CDR3: CASSYAGYEQYF.